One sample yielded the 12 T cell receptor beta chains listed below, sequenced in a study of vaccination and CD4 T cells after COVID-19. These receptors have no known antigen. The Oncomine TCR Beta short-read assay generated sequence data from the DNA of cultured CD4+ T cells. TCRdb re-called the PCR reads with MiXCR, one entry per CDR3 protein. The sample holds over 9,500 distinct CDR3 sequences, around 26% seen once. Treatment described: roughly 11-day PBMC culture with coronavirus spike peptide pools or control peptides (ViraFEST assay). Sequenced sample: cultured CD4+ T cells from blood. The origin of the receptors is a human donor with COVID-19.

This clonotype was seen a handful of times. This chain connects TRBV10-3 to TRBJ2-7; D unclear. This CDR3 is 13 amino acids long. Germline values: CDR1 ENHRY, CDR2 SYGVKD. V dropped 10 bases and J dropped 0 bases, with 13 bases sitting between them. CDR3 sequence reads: CATLGRLSYEQYF. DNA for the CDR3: TGTGCCACCCTCGGCAGGCTCTCCTACGAGCAGTACTTC.

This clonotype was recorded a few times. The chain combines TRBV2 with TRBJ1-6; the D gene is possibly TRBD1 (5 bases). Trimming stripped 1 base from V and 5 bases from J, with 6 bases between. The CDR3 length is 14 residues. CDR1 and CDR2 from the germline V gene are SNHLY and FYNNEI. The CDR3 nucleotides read TGTGCCAGCAGTGAAGGACAGAATAATTCACCCCTCCACTTT. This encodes CASSEGQNNSPLHF.

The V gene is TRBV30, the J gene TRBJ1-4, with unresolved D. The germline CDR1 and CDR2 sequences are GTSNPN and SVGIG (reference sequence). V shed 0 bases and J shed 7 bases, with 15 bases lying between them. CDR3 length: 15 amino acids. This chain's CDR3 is CAWSVRSGGSEKLFF. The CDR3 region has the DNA TGTGCCTGGAGTGTCAGGTCCGGCGGGAGTGAAAAACTGTTTTTT.

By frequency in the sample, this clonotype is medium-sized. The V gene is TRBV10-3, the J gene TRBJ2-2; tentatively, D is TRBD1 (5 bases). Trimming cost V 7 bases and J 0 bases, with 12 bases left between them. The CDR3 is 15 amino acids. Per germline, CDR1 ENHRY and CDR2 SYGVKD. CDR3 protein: CAIKSTETNTGELFF. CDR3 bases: TGTGCCATCAAATCGACAGAGACGAACACCGGGGAGCTGTTTTTT.

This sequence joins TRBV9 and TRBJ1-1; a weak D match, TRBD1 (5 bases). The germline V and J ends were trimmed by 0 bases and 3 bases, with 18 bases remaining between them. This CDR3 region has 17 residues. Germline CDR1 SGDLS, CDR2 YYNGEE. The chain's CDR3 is CASSVGAPRLGDTEAFF. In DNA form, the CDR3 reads TGTGCCAGCAGCGTAGGGGCACCTAGATTAGGGGACACTGAAGCTTTCTTT.

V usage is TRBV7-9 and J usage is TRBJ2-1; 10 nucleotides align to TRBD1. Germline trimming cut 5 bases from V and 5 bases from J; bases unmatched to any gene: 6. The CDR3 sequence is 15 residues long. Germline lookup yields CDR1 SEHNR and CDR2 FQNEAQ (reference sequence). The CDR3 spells CASSIRDRGNNEQFF. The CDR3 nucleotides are TGTGCCAGCAGCATCCGGGACAGGGGCAACAATGAGCAGTTCTTC.

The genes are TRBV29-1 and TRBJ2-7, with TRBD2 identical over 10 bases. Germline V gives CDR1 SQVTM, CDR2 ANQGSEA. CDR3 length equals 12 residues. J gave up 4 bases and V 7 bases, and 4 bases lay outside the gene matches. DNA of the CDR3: TGCAGCGCGGCGACTAGCGGGTACGAGCAGTACTTC. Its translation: CSAATSGYEQYF.

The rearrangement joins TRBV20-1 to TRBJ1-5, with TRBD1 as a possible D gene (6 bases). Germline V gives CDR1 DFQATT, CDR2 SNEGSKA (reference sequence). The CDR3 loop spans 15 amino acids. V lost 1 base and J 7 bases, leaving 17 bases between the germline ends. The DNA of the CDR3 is TGCAGTGCTAGAGGGTTTCAGGGGCGTGAGCAGCCCCAGCATTTT. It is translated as CSARGFQGREQPQHF.

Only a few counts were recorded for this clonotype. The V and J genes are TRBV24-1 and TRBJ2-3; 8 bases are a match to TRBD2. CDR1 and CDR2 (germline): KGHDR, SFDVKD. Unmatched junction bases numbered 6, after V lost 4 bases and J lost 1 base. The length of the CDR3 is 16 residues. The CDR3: CATSDLGGARTDTQYF. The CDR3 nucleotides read TGTGCCACCAGTGACCTCGGGGGGGCCCGCACAGATACGCAGTATTTT.

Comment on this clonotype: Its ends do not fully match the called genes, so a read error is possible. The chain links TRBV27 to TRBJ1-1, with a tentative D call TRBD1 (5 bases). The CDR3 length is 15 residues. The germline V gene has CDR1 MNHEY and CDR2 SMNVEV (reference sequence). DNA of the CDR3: TGTGCCAACAGTTTTACCGGACTGGGGGTCACTGAAGCTTTCTTT. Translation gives CANSFTGLGVTEAFF.

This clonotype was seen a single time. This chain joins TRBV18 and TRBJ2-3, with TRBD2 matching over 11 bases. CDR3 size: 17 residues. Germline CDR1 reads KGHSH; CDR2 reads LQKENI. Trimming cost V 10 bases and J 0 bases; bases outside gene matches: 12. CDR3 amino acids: CATSGTSGFSSTDTQYF. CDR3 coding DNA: TGTGCCACCTCCGGGACTAGCGGATTCTCTAGCACAGATACGCAGTATTTT.

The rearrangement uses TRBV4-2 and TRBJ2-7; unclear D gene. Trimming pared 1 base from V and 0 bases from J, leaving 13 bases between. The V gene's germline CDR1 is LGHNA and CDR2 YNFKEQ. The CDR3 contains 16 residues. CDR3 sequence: CASSQAAGPSSYEQYF. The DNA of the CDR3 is TGTGCCAGCAGCCAAGCGGCCGGTCCTAGCTCCTACGAGCAGTACTTC.